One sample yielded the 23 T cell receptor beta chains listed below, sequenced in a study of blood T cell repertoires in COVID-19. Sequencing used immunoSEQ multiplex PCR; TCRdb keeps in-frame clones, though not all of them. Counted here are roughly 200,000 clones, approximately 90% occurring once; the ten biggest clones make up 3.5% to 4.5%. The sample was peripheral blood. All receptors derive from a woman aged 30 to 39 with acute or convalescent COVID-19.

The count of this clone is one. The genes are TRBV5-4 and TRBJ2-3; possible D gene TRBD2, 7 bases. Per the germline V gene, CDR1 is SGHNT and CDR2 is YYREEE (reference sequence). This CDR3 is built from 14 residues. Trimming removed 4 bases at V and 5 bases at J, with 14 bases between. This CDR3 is CASSEGGYLDTQYF. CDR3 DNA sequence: TGTGCCAGCAGCGAGGGGGGGTACCTAGATACGCAGTATTTT.

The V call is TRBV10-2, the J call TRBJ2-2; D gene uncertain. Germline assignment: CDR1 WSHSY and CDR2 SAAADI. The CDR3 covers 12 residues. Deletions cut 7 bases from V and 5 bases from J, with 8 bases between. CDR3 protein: CASIDPTGELFF. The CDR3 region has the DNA TGCGCCAGCATTGACCCAACCGGGGAGCTGTTTTTT.

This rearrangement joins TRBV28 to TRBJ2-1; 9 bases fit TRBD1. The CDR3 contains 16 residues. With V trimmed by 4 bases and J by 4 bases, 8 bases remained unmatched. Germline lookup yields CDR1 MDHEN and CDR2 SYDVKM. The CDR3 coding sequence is TGTGCCAGCAGTTCCATCGGGGACAGGGTGTACAATGAGCAGTTCTTC. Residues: CASSSIGDRVYNEQFF.

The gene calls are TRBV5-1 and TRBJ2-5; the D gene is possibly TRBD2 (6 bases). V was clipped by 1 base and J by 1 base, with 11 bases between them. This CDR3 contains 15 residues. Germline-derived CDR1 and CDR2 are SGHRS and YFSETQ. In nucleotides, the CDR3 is TGCGCCAGCAGCTTGCAGCGGGCCACCCAAGAGACCCAGTACTTC. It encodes CASSLQRATQETQYF. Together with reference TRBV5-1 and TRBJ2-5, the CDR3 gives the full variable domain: KAGVTQTPRYLIKTRGQQVTLSCSPISGHRSVSWYQQTPGQGLQFLFEYFSETQRNKGNFPGRFSGRQFSNSRSEMNVSTLELGDSALYLCASSLQRATQETQYFGPGTRLLVL.

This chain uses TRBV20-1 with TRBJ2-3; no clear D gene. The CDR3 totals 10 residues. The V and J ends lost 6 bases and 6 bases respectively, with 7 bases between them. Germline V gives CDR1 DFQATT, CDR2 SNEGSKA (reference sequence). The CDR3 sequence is CSALSDTQYF. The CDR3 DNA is TGCAGTGCCCTTTCTGATACGCAGTATTTT.

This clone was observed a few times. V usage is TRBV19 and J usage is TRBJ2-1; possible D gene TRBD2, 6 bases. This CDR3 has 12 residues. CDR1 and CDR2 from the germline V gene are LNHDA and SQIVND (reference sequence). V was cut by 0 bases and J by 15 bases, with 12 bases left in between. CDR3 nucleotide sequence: TGTGCCAGTAGTATAGATGGGGGGTCCTTGTTCTTC. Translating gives CASSIDGGSLFF.

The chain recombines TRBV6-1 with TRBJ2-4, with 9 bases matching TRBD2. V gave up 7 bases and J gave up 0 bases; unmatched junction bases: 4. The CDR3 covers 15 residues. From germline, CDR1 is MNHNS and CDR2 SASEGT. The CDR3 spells CASKRGELAKNIQYF. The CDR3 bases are TGTGCCAGCAAGCGGGGGGAACTAGCCAAAAACATTCAGTACTTC.

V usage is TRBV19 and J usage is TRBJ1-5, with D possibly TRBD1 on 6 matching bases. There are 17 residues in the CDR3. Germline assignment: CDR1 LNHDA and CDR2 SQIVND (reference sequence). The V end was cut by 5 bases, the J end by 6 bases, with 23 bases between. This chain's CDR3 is CASSFSGDNTGSQPQHF. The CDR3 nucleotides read TGTGCCAGTAGTTTCTCCGGGGACAACACGGGTAGTCAGCCCCAGCATTTT.

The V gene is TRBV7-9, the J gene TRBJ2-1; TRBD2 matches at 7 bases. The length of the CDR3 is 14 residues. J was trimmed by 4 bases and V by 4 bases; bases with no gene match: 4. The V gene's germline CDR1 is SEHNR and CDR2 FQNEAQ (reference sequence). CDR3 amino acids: CASSSRGGYNEQFF. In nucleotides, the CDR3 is TGTGCCAGCAGCTCCCGCGGGGGATACAATGAGCAGTTCTTC.

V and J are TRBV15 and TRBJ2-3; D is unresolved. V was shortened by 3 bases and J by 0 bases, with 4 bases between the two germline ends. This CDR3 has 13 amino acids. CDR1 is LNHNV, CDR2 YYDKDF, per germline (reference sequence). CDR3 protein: CATSSVSTDTQYF. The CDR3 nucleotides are TGTGCCACCAGCAGCGTTAGCACAGATACGCAGTATTTT.

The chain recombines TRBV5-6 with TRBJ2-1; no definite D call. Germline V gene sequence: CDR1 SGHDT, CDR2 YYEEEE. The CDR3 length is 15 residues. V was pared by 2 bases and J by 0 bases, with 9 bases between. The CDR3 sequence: CASSFGSSSYNEQFF. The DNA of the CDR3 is TGTGCCAGCAGCTTCGGGTCCAGCTCCTACAATGAGCAGTTCTTC.

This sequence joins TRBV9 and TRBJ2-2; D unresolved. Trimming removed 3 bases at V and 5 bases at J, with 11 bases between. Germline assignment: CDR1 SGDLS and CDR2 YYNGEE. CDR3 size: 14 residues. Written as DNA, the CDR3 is TGTGCCAGCAGCGGACAAGTGGCTACCGGGGAGCTGTTTTTT. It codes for CASSGQVATGELFF.

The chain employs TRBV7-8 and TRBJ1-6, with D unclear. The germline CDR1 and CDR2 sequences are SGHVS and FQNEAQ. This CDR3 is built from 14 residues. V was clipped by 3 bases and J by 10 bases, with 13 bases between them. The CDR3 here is CASSLVTDGSPLHF. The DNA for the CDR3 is TGTGCCAGCAGCTTGGTAACAGATGGCTCACCCCTCCACTTT.

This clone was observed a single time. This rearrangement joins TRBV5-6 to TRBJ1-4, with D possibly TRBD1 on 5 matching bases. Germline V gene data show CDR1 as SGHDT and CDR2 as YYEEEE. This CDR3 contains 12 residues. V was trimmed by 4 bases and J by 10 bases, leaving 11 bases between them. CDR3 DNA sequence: TGTGCCAGCAGCCAAAGCGGGGGAAAACTGTTTTTT. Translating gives CASSQSGGKLFF.

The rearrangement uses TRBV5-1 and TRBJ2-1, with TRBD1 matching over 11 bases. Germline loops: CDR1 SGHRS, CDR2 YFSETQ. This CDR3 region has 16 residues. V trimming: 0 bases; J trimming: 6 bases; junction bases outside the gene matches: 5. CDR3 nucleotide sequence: TGCGCCAGCAGCTTGGCTTATGGGACAGGGGGCAATGAGCAGTTCTTC. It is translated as CASSLAYGTGGNEQFF.

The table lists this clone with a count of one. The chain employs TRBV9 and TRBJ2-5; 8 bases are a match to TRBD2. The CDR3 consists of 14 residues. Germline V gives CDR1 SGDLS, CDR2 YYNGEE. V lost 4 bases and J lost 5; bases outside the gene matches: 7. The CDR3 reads CASSPAGAGETQYF. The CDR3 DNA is TGTGCCAGCAGCCCAGCGGGAGCCGGGGAGACCCAGTACTTC.

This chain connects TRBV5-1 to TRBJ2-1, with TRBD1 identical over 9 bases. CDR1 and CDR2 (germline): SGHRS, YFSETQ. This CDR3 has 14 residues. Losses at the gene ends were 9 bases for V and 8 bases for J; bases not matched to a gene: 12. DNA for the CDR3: TGCGCCACCACAAAGGGACAGGGAATGGATGAGCAGTTCTTC. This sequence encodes CATTKGQGMDEQFF.

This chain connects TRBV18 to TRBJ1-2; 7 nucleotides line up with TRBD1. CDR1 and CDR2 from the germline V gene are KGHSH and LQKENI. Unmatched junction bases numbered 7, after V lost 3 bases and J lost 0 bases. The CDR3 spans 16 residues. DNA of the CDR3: TGTGCCAGCTCACCTTTAGGGACAGCAGCTAACTATGGCTACACCTTC. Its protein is CASSPLGTAANYGYTF.

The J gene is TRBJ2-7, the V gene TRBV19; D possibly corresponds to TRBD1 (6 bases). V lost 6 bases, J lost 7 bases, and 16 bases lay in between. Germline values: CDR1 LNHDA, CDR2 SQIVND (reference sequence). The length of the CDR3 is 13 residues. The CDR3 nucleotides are TGTGCCAGTAGCATACAGGGATTTGGAGAGCAGTACTTC. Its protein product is CASSIQGFGEQYF.

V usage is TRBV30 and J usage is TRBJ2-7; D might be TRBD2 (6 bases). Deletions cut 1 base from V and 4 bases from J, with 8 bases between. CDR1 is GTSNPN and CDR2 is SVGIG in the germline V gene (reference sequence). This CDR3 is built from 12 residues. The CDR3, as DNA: TGTGCCTGGAGTGCAGGGAGGTACGAGCAGTACTTC. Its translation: CAWSAGRYEQYF. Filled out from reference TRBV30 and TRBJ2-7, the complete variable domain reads SQTIHQWPATLVQPVGSPLSLECTVEGTSNPNLYWYRQAAGRGLQLLFYSVGIGQISSEVPQNLSASRPQDRQFILSSKKLLLSDSGFYLCAWSAGRYEQYFGPGTRLTVT.

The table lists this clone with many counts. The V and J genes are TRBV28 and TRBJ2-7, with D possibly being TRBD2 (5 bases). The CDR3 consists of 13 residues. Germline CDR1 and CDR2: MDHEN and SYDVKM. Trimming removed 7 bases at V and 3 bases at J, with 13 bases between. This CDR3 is CASTLKRYYEQYF. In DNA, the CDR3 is TGTGCCAGCACCCTAAAGCGGTACTACGAGCAGTACTTC. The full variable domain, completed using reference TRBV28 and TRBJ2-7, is DVKVTQSSRYLVKRTGEKVFLECVQDMDHENMFWYRQDPGLGLRLIYFSYDVKMKEKGDIPEGYSVSREKKERFSLILESASTNQTSMYLCASTLKRYYEQYFGPGTRLTVT.

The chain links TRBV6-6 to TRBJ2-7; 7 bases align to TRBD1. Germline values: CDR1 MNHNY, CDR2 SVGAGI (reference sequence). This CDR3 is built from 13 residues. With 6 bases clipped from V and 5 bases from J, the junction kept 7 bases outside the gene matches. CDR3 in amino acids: CASRLPGGNEQYF. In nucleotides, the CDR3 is TGTGCCAGCAGGCTGCCAGGGGGAAACGAGCAGTACTTC.

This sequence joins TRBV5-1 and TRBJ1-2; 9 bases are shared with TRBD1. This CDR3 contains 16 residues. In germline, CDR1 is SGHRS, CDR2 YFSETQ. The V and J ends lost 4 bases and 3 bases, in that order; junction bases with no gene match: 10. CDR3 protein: CASSAGQGSLDYGYTF. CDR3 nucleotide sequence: TGCGCCAGCAGCGCGGGACAGGGCTCCCTGGACTATGGCTACACCTTC. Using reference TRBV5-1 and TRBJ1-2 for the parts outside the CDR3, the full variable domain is KAGVTQTPRYLIKTRGQQVTLSCSPISGHRSVSWYQQTPGQGLQFLFEYFSETQRNKGNFPGRFSGRQFSNSRSEMNVSTLELGDSALYLCASSAGQGSLDYGYTFGSGTRLTVV.